The source of this TCR beta chain is a study of T-cell reconstitution after alpha-beta-depleted transplantation in children (dated by TCRdb to between 2015 and 2016). About the investigation overall: The study quantitatively tracked T-cell immune reconstitution after TCRalphabeta/CD19-depleted allogeneic hematopoietic cell transplantation in children using TCR repertoire profiling.

Including the terminal cysteine and phenylalanine, the CDR3 comprises 14 residues. The retained sequence is limited to the CDR3, 42 bases, with the frame set at the first base. Trimming takes 7 bases from V and 4 bases from J, and the germline ends sit 14 bases apart. Library prep was done by PCR. TCRdb lists the instrument as Illumina HiSeq 2500. TCR libraries were prepared with molecular barcoding, using unique molecular identifiers to normalize TCRbeta repertoire quantification. TCRdb reran the public reads through fastp at Q25 and MiXCR, keeping productive beta chains. Each CDR3 protein gets just one entry, which takes the most common genes and DNA from the rows behind it. For this sample the table gives about 230,000 distinct CDR3 sequences, of which around 10% were detected only once. Of the sample, around 6% falls within the top ten clones. This clonotype was observed a handful of times. The target of this receptor is not known. No base qualities exist here, and no much larger clone lies one base off it.

The chain was built from TRBV12-3 or TRBV12-4 and TRBJ1-3; too little of a D gene remains to name it. This TCR was recovered from a human donor who donated a stem cell graft to a child with acute lymphoblastic leukemia. The sequenced sample was PBMCs from the stem cell graft donor, obtained from the stem cell graft. The encoded CDR3 is CASTTESKGNTIYF. The base sequence is TGTGCCAGCACTACAGAATCTAAAGGAAACACCATATATTTT.